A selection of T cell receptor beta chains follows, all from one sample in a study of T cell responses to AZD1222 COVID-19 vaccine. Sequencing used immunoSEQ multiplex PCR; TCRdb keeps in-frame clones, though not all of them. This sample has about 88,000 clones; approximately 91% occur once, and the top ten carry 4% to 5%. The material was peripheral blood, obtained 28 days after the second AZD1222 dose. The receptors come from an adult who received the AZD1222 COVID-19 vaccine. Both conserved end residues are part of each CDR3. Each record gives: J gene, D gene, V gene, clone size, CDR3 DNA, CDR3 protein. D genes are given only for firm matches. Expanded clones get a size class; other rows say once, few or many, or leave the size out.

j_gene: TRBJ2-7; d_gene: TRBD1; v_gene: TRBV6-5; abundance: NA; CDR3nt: TGTGCCAGCAGTTACTCGGGACAGGGGGCGCGGGAGCAGTACTTC; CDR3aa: CASSYSGQGAREQYF
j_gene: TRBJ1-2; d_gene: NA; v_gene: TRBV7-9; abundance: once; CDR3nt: TGTGCCAGCAGCGAATACAGGGAGACTAACTATGGCTACACCTTC; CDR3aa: CASSEYRETNYGYTF
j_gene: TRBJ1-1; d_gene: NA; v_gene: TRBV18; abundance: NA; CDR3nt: TGTGCCAGCTCACCAAGAAGGGTGGAGAACACTGAAGCTTTCTTT; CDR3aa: CASSPRRVENTEAFF
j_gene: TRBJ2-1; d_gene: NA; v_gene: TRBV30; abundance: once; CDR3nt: TGTGCCTGGAGTCGACTAGGAGCCTCCTACAATGAGCAGTTCTTC; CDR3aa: CAWSRLGASYNEQFF
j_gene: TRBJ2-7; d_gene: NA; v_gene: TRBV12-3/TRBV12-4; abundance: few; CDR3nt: TGTGCCAGCAGCCGGGTATCCTACGAGCAGTACTTC; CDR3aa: CASSRVSYEQYF
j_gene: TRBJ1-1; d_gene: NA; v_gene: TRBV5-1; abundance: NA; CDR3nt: TGCGCCAGCACGAGGGGGACGGACACTGAAGCTTTCTTT; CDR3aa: CASTRGTDTEAFF
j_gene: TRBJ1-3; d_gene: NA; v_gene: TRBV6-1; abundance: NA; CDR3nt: TGTGCCAGCAGTGAAGCAATAGGAGGCACCATATATTTT; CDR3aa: CASSEAIGGTIYF
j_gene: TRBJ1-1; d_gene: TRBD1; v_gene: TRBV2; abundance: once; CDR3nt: TGTGCCAGCAGTGGTGTAACAGGGGTAGGCACTGAAGCTTTCTTT; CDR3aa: CASSGVTGVGTEAFF
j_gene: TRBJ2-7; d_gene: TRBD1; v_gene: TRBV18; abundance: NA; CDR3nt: TGTGCCAGCTCACGAACGGGACAGGGGGCGAGAAACGAGCAGTACTTC; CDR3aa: CASSRTGQGARNEQYF
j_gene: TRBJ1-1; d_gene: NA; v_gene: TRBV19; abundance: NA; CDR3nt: TGTGCCAGTAGTATGTACAGGAACACTGAAGCTTTCTTT; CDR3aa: CASSMYRNTEAFF
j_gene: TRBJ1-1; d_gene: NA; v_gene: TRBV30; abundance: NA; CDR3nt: TGTGCCTGGAGAAAAAACGTGGGACTTTCGACTGAAGCTTTCTTT; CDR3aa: CAWRKNVGLSTEAFF
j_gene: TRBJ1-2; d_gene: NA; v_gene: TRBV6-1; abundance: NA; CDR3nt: TGTGCCAGCAGTGATTTATTAAGGGGTGGCGGAAACTATGGCTACACCTTC; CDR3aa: CASSDLLRGGGNYGYTF
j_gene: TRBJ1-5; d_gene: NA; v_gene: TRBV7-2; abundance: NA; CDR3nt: TGTGCCAGCAGCACCAGTGCAGGGGTTCATCAGCCCCAGCATTTT; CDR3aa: CASSTSAGVHQPQHF
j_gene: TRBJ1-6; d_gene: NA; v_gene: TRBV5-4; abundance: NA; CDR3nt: TGTGCCAGCAGCCTGGATCGAGGCGATTCACCCCTCCACTTT; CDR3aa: CASSLDRGDSPLHF
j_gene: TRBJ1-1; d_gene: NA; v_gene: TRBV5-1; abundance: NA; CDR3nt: TGCGCCAGCAGCCCATTGGGGTGGGGTGAAGCTTTCTTT; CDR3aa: CASSPLGWGEAFF
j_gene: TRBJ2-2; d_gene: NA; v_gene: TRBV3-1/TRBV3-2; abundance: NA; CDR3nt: TGTGCCAGCAGCCAAGGTGGCGGGGAGCTGTTTTTT; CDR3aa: CASSQGGGELFF
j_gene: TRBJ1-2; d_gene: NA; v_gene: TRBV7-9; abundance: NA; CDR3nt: TGTGCCAGCAGCTTAAGGGAAGGGGATGGCTACACCTTC; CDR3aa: CASSLREGDGYTF
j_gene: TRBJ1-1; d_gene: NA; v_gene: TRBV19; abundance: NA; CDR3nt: TGTGCCAGTAAGTCCCAGTCCCGGGGTGCCACTGAAGCTTTCTTT; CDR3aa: CASKSQSRGATEAFF
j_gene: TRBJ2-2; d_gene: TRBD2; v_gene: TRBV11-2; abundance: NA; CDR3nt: TGTGCCAGCAGCCCGACGACTAGCGGGGGCCCCGGGGAGCTGTTTTTT; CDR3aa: CASSPTTSGGPGELFF
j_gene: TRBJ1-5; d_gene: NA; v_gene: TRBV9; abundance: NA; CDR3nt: TGTGCCAGCAGCGTAAACAGCGATGGGCCCCAGCATTTT; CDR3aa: CASSVNSDGPQHF
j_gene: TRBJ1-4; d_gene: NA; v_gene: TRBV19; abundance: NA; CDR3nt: TGTGCCAGTAGTATAGATCCGGAGGAACGAGGGAAACTGTTTTTT; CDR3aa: CASSIDPEERGKLFF
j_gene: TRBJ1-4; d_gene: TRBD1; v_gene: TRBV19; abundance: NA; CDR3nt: TGTGCCAGTAGTAAATCAGGGGGAGCTAATGAAAAACTGTTTTTT; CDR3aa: CASSKSGGANEKLFF
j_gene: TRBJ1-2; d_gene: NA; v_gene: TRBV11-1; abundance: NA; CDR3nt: TGTGCCAGCAGCATCAGGGAGGAGAACTATGGCTACACCTTC; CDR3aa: CASSIREENYGYTF
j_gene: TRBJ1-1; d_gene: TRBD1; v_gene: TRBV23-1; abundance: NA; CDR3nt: TGCGCCAGCAAGTCAAGGAGACGTAGGGGGCGCGGAAACACTGAAGCTTTCTTT; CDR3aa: CASKSRRRRGRGNTEAFF
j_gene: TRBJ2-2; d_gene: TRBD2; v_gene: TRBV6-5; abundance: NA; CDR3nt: TGTGCCAGCAAGAGAAAGCGGGGGGGCGGCGGGGAGCTGTTTTTT; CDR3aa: CASKRKRGGGGELFF
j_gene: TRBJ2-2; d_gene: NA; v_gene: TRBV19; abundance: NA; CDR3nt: TGTGCCAGTAGTAAGGGCACCGGGGAGCTGTTTTTT; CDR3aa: CASSKGTGELFF
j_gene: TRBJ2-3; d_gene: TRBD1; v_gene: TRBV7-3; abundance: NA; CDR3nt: TGTGCCAGCAACCGGGACAGGGGCGGCGATACGCAGTATTTT; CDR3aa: CASNRDRGGDTQYF
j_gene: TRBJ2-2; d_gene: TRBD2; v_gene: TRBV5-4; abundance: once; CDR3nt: TGTGCCAGCAGCCCGGGTAGCGGGGGAAACACCGGGGAGCTGTTTTTT; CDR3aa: CASSPGSGGNTGELFF
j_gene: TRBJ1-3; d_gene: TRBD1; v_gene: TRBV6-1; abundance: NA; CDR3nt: TGTGCCAGCAGTGAACGGGGCAGGGGGCTTGGAAACACCATATATTTT; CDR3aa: CASSERGRGLGNTIYF
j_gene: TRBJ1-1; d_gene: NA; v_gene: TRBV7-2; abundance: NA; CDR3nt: TGTGCCAGCAGCTCTCAAGTGAACACTGAAGCTTTCTTT; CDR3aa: CASSSQVNTEAFF
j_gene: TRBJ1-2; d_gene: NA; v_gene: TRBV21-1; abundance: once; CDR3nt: TGTGCCAGCAGTCCCGGACAGGGGCGGGCCTATGGCTACACCTTC; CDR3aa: CASSPGQGRAYGYTF
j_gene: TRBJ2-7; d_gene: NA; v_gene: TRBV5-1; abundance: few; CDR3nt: TGCGCCAGCAGCCCGGGACAATTCTACGAGCAGTACTTC; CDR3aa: CASSPGQFYEQYF
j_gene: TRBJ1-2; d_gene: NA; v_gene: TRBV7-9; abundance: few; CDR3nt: TGTGCCAGCAGCTTAATGGGGGACTATGGCTACACCTTC; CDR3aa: CASSLMGDYGYTF
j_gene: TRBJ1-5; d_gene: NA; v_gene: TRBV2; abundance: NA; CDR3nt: TGTGCCAGCAGGCCTCAGGGGCGTTATCAGCCCCAGCATTTT; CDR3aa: CASRPQGRYQPQHF
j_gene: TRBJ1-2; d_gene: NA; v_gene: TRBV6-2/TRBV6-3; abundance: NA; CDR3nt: TGTGCCAGCAGTTACAGTAGCGCCCACTATGGCTACACCTTC; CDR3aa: CASSYSSAHYGYTF
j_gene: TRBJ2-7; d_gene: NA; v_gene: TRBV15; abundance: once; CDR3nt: TGTGCCACCAGCAGAGGGGCCGGGACCCACGGTCGCTACGAGCAGTACTTC; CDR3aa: CATSRGAGTHGRYEQYF